This T cell receptor beta chain was profiled in a study of cytomegalovirus exposure and HLA in healthy donors. Study details: Approximately 83 million unique TCRs from HLA-typed donors were held in an early data release.

Germline V CDR1 and CDR2: MNHNS, SASEGT. The V segment lost 4 bases and the J segment 6 bases; nucleotides outside the gene matches: 8. CDR3 size: 15 residues. All donors participated as healthy donors of bone marrow. PCR employed 60 Vbeta and 13 Jbeta primers. Per the original data handling: Among the unique TCR beta chains that a later analysis counted, 70 million to 85 million in all, roughly 9.9 million were shared. The repertoire was sequenced with immunoSEQ multiplex PCR; TCRdb's copy has only in-frame clones and lacks some. V and J calls and clone size are given by that table; D and trimming were obtained from the DNA. In the table there are some 120,000 clones, around three quarters of which are singletons.

This sequence originates from a man in his forties in good health and CMV-seronegative. Sequencing used PBMCs. The J gene is TRBJ1-4, the V gene TRBV6-1; TRBD1 aligns across 7 bases. CDR3 sequence: CASSVRQGSYEKLFF. The CDR3 DNA follows: TGTGCCAGCAGTGTCAGACAGGGCTCTTATGAAAAACTGTTTTTT.